Shown below are 15 T cell receptor beta chains from a single sample sequenced in a study of blood T cell repertoires in COVID-19. Produced via immunoSEQ multiplex PCR; TCRdb's table is partial and in-frame only. The sample lists about 480,000 clones; around nine tenths were seen once. Input material: PBMCs or T cells enriched from blood (not recorded which). These receptors originate from a woman aged 40 to 50 who had recovered from COVID-19.

The rearrangement joins TRBV5-6 to TRBJ1-6; D not certain. Trimming took 2 bases from V and 9 from J, leaving 6 bases between them. CDR1 and CDR2 from the germline V gene are SGHDT and YYEEEE. The CDR3 contains 12 residues. The CDR3 protein is CASSFQSSPLHF. CDR3 DNA sequence: TGTGCCAGCAGCTTCCAGTCTTCACCCCTCCACTTT.

V is TRBV3-1 (or the pseudogene TRBV3-2) and J is TRBJ1-2; 7 bases are shared with TRBD1. The V segment lost 3 bases and the J segment 2 bases; nucleotides outside the gene matches: 12. The CDR3 is 17 residues long. Germline V gives CDR1 LGHDT, CDR2 YNNKEL (reference sequence). CDR3: CASSHGGTGANNYGYTF. In nucleotides, the CDR3 is TGTGCCAGCAGCCACGGGGGCACAGGGGCCAACAACTATGGCTACACCTTC.

The V call is TRBV3-1 (or the pseudogene TRBV3-2), the J call TRBJ2-7; perhaps TRBD1 as D (6 bases). Germline V gene data show CDR1 as LGHDT and CDR2 as YNNKEL (reference sequence). This CDR3 comprises 12 residues. Trimming shortened V by 4 bases and J by 2 bases, and 6 bases separated the two germline ends. CDR3 DNA sequence: TGTGCCAGCAGCCGGGGGCCCTACGAGCAGTACTTC. This gives the protein CASSRGPYEQYF.

This sequence joins TRBV5-5 and TRBJ1-2; the match to TRBD1 covers 7 bases. The CDR3 loop spans 16 amino acids. Per the germline V gene, CDR1 is SGHKS and CDR2 is YYEKEE (reference sequence). V lost 4 bases, J lost 4 bases, and 13 bases stayed unmatched. Here the CDR3 reads CASSPDIVGGGYGYTF. DNA for the CDR3: TGTGCCAGCAGCCCGGACATAGTAGGGGGCGGCTATGGCTACACCTTC. Using reference TRBV5-5 and TRBJ1-2 for the parts outside the CDR3, the full variable domain is DAGVTQSPTHLIKTRGQQVTLRCSPISGHKSVSWYQQVLGQGPQFIFQYYEKEERGRGNFPDRFSARQFPNYSSELNVNALLLGDSALYLCASSPDIVGGGYGYTFGSGTRLTVV.

The J gene is TRBJ1-1, the V gene TRBV28; perhaps TRBD1 as D (6 bases). The CDR3 runs 16 residues. V dropped 5 bases and J dropped 3 bases, with 19 bases sitting between them. CDR1 and CDR2 from the germline V gene are MDHEN and SYDVKM. The DNA of the CDR3 is TGTGCCAGCAGTACCTACGGGACACTACTATACACTGAAGCTTTCTTT. It codes for CASSTYGTLLYTEAFF.

The chain carries TRBV27 and TRBJ2-2, with 7 bases matching TRBD1. CDR3 size: 15 residues. V lost 4 bases and J lost 5; bases outside the gene matches: 7. CDR1 MNHEY and CDR2 SMNVEV come from the germline V gene (reference sequence). The CDR3 here is CASSYPQGPTGELFF. The CDR3 DNA is TGTGCCAGCAGTTACCCACAGGGGCCAACCGGGGAGCTGTTTTTT.

The chain recombines TRBV3-1 (or the pseudogene TRBV3-2) with TRBJ2-7; 11 bases are shared with TRBD1. CDR3 size: 17 residues. V shed 1 base, J shed 3 bases, and the junction held 8 bases outside the gene matches. CDR1 LGHDT and CDR2 YNNKEL come from the germline V gene (reference sequence). Here the CDR3 reads CASSQALTGTGGYEQYF. The CDR3, as DNA: TGTGCCAGCAGCCAAGCGCTAACCGGGACAGGGGGCTACGAGCAGTACTTC.

The gene calls are TRBV10-2 and TRBJ1-5; 7 nucleotides agree with TRBD1. The trim removed 6 bases at V and 0 bases at J, leaving 5 bases unmatched. Germline lookup yields CDR1 WSHSY and CDR2 SAAADI. This CDR3 has 15 residues. CDR3 loop: CASRAGTASNQPQHF. For the CDR3, the DNA is TGCGCCAGCAGAGCCGGGACAGCTAGCAATCAGCCCCAGCATTTT.

The chain links TRBV20-1 to TRBJ1-2; no definite D call. This CDR3 contains 11 residues. The V and J ends lost 8 bases and 8 bases respectively, with 15 bases between them. Looked up from germline, CDR1 is DFQATT and CDR2 is SNEGSKA (reference sequence). The CDR3, as DNA: TGCAGTTCCCTTGGGAGCGGGGGCTACACCTTC. This gives the protein CSSLGSGGYTF.

This chain connects TRBV7-8 to TRBJ2-2; TRBD2 matches at 10 bases. The J segment lost 2 bases and the V segment lost 5 bases, leaving 5 bases of the junction unmatched. Germline V lookup: CDR1 SGHVS, CDR2 FQNEAQ. This CDR3 spans 16 amino acids. For the CDR3, the DNA is TGTGCCAGCAGCCCAATAGCGGGAGGAAACACCGGGGAGCTGTTTTTT. Amino acid sequence: CASSPIAGGNTGELFF.

V usage is TRBV18 and J usage is TRBJ2-1; 7 positions match TRBD2. The V gene end was trimmed by 10 bases and the J gene end by 3 bases; junction bases not matched to a gene: 15. Looked up from germline, CDR1 is KGHSH and CDR2 is LQKENI. This CDR3 comprises 16 residues. This CDR3 is CATSSKGGEGYNEQFF. The CDR3 nucleotides are TGTGCCACCTCCTCCAAGGGAGGGGAAGGCTACAATGAGCAGTTCTTC.

The chain links TRBV12-3 or TRBV12-4 to TRBJ1-2; D call uncertain. The CDR3 consists of 13 residues. Between the trimmed V and J ends, which lost 3 bases and 8 bases, there was a span of 13 bases. This CDR3 is CASSLSSAGGYTF. Here the CDR3 DNA reads TGTGCCAGCAGTTTGTCATCAGCAGGAGGCTACACCTTC.

V is TRBV15 and J is TRBJ2-5; D unclear. The V gene's germline CDR1 is LNHNV and CDR2 YYDKDF (reference sequence). CDR3 size: 11 residues. V lost 4 bases to trimming and J lost 4 bases, with 4 bases between them. The DNA of the CDR3 is TGTGCCACCAGCACCCGAGAGACCCAGTACTTC. Protein sequence: CATSTRETQYF.

The CDR3 DNA reads as TGTGCCAGCAGTCGACCTCGACAGGGGGGGAACGAGCAGTACTTC. It yields the protein CASSRPRQGGNEQYF. This sequence joins TRBV27 and TRBJ2-7, with 9 bases that match TRBD1. With V trimmed by 5 bases and J by 5 bases, 10 bases remained unmatched. Germline V CDR1 and CDR2: MNHEY, SMNVEV (reference sequence). This CDR3 is built from 15 residues.

This clone appeared once. The gene calls are TRBV3-1 (or the pseudogene TRBV3-2) and TRBJ1-2; no clear D. This CDR3 has 13 residues. V lost 0 bases, J lost 7 bases, and 9 bases lay in between. Germline CDR1 reads LGHDT; CDR2 reads YNNKEL (reference sequence). CDR3 DNA sequence: TGTGCCAGCAGCCAAGATAGACTATCTGGCTACACCTTC. It codes for CASSQDRLSGYTF.